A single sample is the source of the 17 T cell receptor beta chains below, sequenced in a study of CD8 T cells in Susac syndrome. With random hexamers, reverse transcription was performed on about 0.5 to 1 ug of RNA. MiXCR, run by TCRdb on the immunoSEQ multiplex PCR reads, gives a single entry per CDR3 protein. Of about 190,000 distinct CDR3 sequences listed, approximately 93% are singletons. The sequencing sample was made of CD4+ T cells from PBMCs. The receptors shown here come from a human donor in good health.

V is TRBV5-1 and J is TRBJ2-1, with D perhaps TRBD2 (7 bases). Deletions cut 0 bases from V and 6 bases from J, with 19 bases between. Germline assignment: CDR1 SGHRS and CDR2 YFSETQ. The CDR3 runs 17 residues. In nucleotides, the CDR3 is TGCGCCAGCAGCTTGGGCCACGGGGGGCCCCAGGGCAATGAGCAGTTCTTC. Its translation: CASSLGHGGPQGNEQFF.

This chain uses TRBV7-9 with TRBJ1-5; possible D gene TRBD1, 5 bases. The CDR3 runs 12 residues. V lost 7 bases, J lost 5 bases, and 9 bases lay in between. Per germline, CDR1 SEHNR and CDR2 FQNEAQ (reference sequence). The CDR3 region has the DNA TGTGCCAGCACCATAGGGGATCAGCCCCAGCATTTT. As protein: CASTIGDQPQHF.

CDR3 residues: CASSLTQGYYGYTF. CDR3 coding DNA: TGCGCCAGCAGCTTGACCCAGGGGTACTATGGCTACACCTTC. The chain has TRBV5-1 and TRBJ1-2; a weak D match, TRBD1 (6 bases). Deletions cut 1 base from V and 3 bases from J, with 10 bases between. The CDR3 runs 14 residues. Germline CDR1 and CDR2: SGHRS and YFSETQ.

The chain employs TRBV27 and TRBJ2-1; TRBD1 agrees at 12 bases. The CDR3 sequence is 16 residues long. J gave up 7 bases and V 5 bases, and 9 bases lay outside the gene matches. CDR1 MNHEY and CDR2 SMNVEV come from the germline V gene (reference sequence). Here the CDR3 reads CASSLRDRGLRNEQFF. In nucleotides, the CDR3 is TGTGCCAGCAGTCTCCGGGACAGGGGGCTTAGGAATGAGCAGTTCTTC.

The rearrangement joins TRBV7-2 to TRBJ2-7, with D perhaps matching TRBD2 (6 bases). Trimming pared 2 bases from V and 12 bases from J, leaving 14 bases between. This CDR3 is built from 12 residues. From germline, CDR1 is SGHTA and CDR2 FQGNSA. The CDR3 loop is CASSLKSGRWYF. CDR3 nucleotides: TGTGCCAGCAGCTTAAAATCAGGGAGGTGGTACTTC.

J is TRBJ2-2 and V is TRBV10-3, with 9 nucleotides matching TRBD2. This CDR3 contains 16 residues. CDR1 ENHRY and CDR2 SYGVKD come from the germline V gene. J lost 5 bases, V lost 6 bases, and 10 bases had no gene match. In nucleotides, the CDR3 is TGTGCCATCAGATCTCCCGCGGGGGGGGAGACCGGGGAGCTGTTTTTT. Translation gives CAIRSPAGGETGELFF.

Written as DNA, the CDR3 is TGTGCCAGCAGCACCCTTTTAGGGGGGCCGCGAGAGCAGTACTTC. Translating it yields CASSTLLGGPREQYF. The chain recombines TRBV7-2 with TRBJ2-7; D is perhaps TRBD1 or TRBD2 (6 bases each). Germline values: CDR1 SGHTA, CDR2 FQGNSA. V was cut by 5 bases and J by 7 bases, with 21 bases left in between. The CDR3 length is 15 residues.

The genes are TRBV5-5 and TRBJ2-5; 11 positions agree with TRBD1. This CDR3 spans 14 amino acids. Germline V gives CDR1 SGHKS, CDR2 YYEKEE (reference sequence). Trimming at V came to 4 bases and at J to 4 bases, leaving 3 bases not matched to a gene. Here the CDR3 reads CASSGGTGGETQYF. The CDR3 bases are TGTGCCAGCAGCGGGGGGACAGGGGGAGAGACCCAGTACTTC.

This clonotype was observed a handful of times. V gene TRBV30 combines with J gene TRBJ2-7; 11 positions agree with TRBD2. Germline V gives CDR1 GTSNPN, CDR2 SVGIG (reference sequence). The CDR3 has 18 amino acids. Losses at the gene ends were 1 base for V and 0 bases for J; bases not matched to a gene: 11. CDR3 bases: TGTGCCTGGAGTGGCGAGACTAGCGGGGTGACGAGCTCCTACGAGCAGTACTTC. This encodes CAWSGETSGVTSSYEQYF.

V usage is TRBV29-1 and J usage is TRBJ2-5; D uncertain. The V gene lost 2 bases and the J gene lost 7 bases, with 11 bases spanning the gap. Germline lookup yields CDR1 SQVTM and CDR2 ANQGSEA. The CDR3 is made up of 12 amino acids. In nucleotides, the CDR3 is TGCAGCGTTGAATCTCCCTCAGGGACCCAGTACTTC. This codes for CSVESPSGTQYF. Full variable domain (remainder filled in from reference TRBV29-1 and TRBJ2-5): SAVISQKPSRDICQRGTSLTIQCQVDSQVTMMFWYRQQPGQSLTLIATANQGSEATYESGFVIDKFPISRPNLTFSTLTVSNMSPEDSSIYLCSVESPSGTQYFGPGTRLLVL.

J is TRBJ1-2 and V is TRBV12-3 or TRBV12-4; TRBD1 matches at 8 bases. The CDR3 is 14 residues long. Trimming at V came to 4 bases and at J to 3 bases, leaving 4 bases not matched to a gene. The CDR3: CASSYTTGDYGYTF. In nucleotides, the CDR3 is TGTGCCAGCAGTTACACGACAGGGGACTATGGCTACACCTTC.

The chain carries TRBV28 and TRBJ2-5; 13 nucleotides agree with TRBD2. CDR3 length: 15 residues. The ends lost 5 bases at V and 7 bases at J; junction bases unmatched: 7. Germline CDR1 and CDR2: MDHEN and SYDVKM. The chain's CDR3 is CASSPTTSGGATQYF. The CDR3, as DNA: TGTGCCAGCAGTCCGACCACTAGCGGGGGGGCGACCCAGTACTTC.

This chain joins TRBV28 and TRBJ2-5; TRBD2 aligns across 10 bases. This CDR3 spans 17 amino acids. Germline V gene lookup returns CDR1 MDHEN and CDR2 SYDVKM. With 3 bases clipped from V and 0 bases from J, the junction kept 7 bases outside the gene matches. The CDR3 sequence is CASSFLAGATYQETQYF. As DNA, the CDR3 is TGTGCCAGCAGTTTTCTAGCGGGGGCCACGTACCAAGAGACCCAGTACTTC.

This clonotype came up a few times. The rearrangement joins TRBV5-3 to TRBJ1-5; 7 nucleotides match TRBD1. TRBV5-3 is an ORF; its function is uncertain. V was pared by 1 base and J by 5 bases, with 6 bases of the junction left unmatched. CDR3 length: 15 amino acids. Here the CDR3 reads CARSLKPQGDQPQHF. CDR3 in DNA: TGTGCCAGAAGCTTGAAACCGCAGGGGGATCAGCCCCAGCATTTT.

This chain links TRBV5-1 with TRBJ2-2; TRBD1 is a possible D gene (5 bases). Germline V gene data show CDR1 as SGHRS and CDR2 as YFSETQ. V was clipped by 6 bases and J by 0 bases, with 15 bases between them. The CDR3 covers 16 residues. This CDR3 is CASTHAETANTGELFF. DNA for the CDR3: TGCGCCAGCACCCATGCGGAGACAGCGAACACCGGGGAGCTGTTTTTT.

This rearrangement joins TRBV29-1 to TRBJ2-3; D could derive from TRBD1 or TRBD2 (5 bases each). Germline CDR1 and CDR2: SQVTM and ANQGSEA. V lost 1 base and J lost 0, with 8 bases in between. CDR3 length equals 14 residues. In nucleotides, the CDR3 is TGCAGCGTTGAAGCCGGGACCAGCACAGATACGCAGTATTTT. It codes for CSVEAGTSTDTQYF.

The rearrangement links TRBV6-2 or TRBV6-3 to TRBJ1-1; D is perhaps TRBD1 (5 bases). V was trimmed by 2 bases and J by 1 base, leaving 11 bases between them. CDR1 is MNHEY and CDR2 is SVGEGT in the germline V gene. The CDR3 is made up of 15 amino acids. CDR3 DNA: TGTGCCAGCAGTTACCGGTCGAGGGGGAACACTGAAGCTTTCTTT. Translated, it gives CASSYRSRGNTEAFF.